This T cell receptor (beta chain) was retrieved from a study of T cell responses to AZD1222 COVID-19 vaccine. The study, taken as a whole, reports: Most donors were white British and more were female, and clonal diversity was possibly underestimated.

Libraries were prepared by immunoSEQ multiplex PCR; TCRdb keeps only in-frame clonotypes and omits some of them. Among 85,000 to 120,000 clones listed, 90% were seen once. Of note for this clone: Its antigen is as yet unknown.

This clonotype originated in an adult who received the AZD1222 COVID-19 vaccine. The sequenced sample was peripheral blood, obtained 28 days after the second AZD1222 dose.

DNA for the CDR3: TGTGCCAGCAGCTCATCGGGACAGGGGGCAACTAATGAAAAACTGTTTTTT. Protein product: CASSSSGQGATNEKLFF. The chain is built from TRBV7-3 and TRBJ1-4; TRBD1 agrees at 11 bases. Germline-derived CDR1 and CDR2 are SGHTA and FQGTGA. CDR3 length: 17 residues. The ends lost 4 bases at V and 0 bases at J; junction bases unmatched: 4.